A selection of T cell receptor beta chains follows, all from one sample in a study of blood T cell repertoires in COVID-19. The protocol was immunoSEQ multiplex PCR, while the TCRdb copy is restricted to in-frame clones and leaves out a portion. The data show 250,000 to 300,000 clones, about 87% seen once. The sequencing sample was made of peripheral blood. The origin of the receptors is a woman aged 50 to 60 with COVID-19, enrolled during active disease. Both conserved end residues are trimmed from each CDR3. Size is stated for part of the rows, as once, few or many counts, or as a class when the clone is expanded.

cdr3_aa v_call clone_size
ASSHTSGSVETQY TRBV6-5 once
ATSDGSGTGVYTQY TRBV24-1 -
ASSQITEWTDTQY TRBV3-1/TRBV3-2 -
ASSPRVSTTDTQY TRBV18 -
ASSSDREVQETQY TRBV27 -
ASSRSTGGEGGYT TRBV4-3 -
ASSLDGRAYNNEQF TRBV2 -
ASSIGAGYTDTQY TRBV19 once
AWSVLVGGAGTDTQY TRBV30 -
ASSKSPYRDRGYGQGKLF TRBV21-1 -
ASSFGSGSYEQY TRBV27 once
ASGEGAGAF TRBV25-1 -
ASSSPLADTQY TRBV2 -
ASSLVASGRGNTQY TRBV11-2 -
ASSVQGAANYGYT TRBV19 -
ASSPQPGQGTETQY TRBV5-1 -
ASSKTGNYGYT TRBV6-5 -
ASSYGTRYEQY TRBV5-1 -
ASSGEQVNYGYT TRBV18 -
AWNLPRNTGELF TRBV30 -
ASRDRGVLYGYT TRBV19 -
ASSADRGGNQPQH TRBV18 many
ASSRPGPSTDTQY TRBV19 -
ASKKGDRVGTEAF TRBV6-5 -
ASSEGGRTGNQPQH TRBV10-1 -
AVRRGPGTEAF TRBV3-1/TRBV3-2 -
AWMDRGDTEAF TRBV30 -
ASSIDRDWYGYT TRBV5-1 -
ARIEGAGETQY TRBV12-1 -
ASSLGPTGVNEKLF TRBV5-8 -
ASSFGQGYRQPQH TRBV27 -
ASSPLSGDSGNTIY TRBV18 -
ASSHPDSYGYT TRBV4-3 -
ASSVLSSTDTQY TRBV5-1 -
ASSPRTSGKQETQY TRBV3-1/TRBV3-2 -